This T cell receptor (beta chain) emerged from a study of blood T cell repertoires in COVID-19 (dated by TCRdb to about 2020). For the wider study: The collaborator samples originated in the United States, Italy and Spain and spanned the acute and convalescent phases of COVID-19. The samples were drawn from the first 160 participants of the ongoing ImmuneRACE study and from some 1,300 subjects provided by 6 global collaborators. The repertoires were made available in a free public database intended to serve as a resource for research on the immune response to SARS-CoV-2. Subjects who had been exposed to COVID-19, were actively infected with it, or had recovered from it provided the deeply sampled blood TCRbeta repertoires that made up the dataset. The prospective study material was composed of cDNA or gDNA derived from T cells, B-cell-depleted T cells, or PBMCs. Nearly every sample came with metadata listing a de-identified subject ID, COVID-19 status, age in years and sex. Where available, HLA class I and class II types were obtained from metadata supplied by the sample provider rather than from assay-based typing. The full study reports these points: Clinical and demographic metadata were provided uncurated, with the amount varying by source and participant.

Note on this clone: Its antigen remains unidentified. No per-base quality is available; no much larger clone lies one base away.

One collaborating source in Seattle enrolled patients while the patients were actively infected and followed the patients over time throughout the course of disease. Each collaborating institution followed its own protocols to collect whole blood in K2EDTA tubes. For TCRbeta analysis, collaborators shipped samples in one of three forms: frozen whole blood, isolated PBMCs, or DNA extracted from either of those sample types. The immunoSEQ Assay, a bias-controlled multiplex PCR, was used to amplify TCRbeta CDR3 regions from genomic DNA. The paper's processing steps were these. Within the assay, amplification of reference gene primers was used to estimate how many nucleated cells each sample contained. To quantify the absolute abundance of each unique TCRbeta CDR3 rearrangement, sequence reads were collapsed and filtered. For each sample, productive Simpson clonality was calculated as the square root of Simpson's diversity index over productive rearrangements. The table was pulled from immuneACCESS by TCRdb, which kept in-frame rearrangements only. Such tables lose some clones; where checked, under half of the loss comes from unresolved V genes, and the rest has no known cause. The DNA gave D and trimming, while V, J and clone size come from that table. The table for this sample lists fewer than 650,000 clones; about 89% of them were counted only once. The top ten constitute roughly 8% of the sample.

The CDR3 sequence holds 16 residues, the cysteine and phenylalanine included. Just CDR3 DNA is preserved here, 48 bases in frame from base 1. V is reduced by 4 bases and J by 7 bases, leaving a spacing of 23 bases between them. The receptor was derived from a woman aged 50 to 60 with COVID-19, enrolled during active disease. Material: peripheral blood. The rearrangement combines TRBV5-3 with TRBJ1-2; TRBD1 might be the D gene, on 6 matching bases. TRBV5-3 is an ORF for which the function is uncertain. CDR3 region: CARSALKQGRCSGYTF. The DNA sequence is given as TGTGCCAGAAGCGCACTGAAACAGGGAAGATGTTCTGGCTACACCTTC.